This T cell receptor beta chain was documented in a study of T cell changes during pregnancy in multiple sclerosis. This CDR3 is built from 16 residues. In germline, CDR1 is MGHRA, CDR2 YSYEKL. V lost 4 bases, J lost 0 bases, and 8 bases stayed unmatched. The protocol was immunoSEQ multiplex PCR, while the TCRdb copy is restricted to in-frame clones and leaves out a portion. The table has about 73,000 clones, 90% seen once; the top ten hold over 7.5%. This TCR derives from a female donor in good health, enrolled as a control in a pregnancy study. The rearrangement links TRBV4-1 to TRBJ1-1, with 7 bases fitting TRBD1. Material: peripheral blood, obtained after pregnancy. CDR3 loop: CASSLREGAVNTEAFF. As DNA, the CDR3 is TGCGCCAGCAGCCTCAGAGAGGGGGCGGTGAACACTGAAGCTTTCTTT.